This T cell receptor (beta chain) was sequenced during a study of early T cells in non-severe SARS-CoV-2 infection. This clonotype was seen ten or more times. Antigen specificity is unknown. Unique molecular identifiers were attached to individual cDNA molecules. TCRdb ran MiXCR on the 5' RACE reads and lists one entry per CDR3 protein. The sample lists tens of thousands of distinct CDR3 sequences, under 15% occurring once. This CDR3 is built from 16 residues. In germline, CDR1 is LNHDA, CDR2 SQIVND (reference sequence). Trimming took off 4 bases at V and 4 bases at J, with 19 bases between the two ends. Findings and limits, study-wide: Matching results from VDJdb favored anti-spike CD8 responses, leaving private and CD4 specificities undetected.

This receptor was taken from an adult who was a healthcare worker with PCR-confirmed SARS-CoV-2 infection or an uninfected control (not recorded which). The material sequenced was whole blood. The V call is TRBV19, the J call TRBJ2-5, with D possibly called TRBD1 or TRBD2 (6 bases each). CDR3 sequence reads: CASSTGRQAWGETQYF. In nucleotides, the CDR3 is TGTGCCAGTAGTACCGGGAGACAGGCATGGGGAGAGACCCAGTACTTC.